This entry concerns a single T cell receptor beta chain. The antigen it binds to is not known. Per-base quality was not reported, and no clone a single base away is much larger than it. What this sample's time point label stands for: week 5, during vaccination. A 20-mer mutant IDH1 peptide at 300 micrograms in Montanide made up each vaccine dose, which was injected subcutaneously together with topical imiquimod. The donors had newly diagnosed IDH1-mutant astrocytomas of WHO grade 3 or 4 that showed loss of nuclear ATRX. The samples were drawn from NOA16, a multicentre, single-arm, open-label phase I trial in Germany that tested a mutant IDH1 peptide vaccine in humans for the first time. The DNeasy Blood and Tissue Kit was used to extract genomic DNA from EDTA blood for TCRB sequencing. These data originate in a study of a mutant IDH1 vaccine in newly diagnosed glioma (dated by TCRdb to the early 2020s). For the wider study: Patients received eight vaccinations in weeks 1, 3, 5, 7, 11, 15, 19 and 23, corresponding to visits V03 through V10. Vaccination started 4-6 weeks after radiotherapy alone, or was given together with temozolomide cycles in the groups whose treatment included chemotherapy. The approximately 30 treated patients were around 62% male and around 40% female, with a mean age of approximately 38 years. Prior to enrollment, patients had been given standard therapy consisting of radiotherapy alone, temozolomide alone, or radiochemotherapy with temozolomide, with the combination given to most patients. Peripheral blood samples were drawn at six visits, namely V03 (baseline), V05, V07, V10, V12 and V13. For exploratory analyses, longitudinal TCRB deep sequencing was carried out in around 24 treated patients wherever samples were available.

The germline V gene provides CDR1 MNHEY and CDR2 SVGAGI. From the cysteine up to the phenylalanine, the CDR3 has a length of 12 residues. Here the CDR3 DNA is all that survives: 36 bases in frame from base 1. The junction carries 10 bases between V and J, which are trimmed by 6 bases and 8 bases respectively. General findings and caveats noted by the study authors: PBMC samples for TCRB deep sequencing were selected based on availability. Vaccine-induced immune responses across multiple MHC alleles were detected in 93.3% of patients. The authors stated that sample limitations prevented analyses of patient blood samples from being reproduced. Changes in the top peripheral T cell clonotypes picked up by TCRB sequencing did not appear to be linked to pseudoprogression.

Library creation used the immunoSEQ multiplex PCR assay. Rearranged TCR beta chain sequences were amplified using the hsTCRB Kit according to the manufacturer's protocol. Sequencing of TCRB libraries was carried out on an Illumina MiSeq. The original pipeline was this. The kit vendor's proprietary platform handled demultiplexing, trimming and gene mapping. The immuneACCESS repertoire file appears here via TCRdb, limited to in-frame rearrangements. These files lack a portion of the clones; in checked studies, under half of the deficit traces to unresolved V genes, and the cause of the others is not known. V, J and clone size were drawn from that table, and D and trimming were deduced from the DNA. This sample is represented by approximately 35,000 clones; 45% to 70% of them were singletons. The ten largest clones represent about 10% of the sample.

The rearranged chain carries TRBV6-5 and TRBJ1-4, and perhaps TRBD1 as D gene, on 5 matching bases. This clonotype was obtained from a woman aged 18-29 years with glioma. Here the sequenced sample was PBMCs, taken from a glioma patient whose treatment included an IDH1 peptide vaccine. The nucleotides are TGTGCCAGCAGCCGCTGGGGGGAAAAACTGTTTTTT. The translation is CASSRWGEKLFF.